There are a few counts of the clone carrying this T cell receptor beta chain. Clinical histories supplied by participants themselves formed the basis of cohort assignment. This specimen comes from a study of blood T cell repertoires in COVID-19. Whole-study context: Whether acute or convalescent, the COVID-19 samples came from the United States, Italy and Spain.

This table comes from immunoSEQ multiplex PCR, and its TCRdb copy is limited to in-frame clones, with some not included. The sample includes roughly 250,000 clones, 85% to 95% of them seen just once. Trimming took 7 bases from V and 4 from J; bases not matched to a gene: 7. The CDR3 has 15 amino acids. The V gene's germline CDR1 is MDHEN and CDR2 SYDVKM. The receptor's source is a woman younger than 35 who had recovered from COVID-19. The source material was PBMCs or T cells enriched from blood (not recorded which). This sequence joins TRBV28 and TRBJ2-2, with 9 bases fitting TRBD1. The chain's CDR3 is CASTPTGGFTGELFF. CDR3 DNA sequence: TGTGCCAGCACCCCGACAGGGGGATTCACCGGGGAGCTGTTTTTT.